The 13 T cell receptor beta chains given below trace back to one sample, sequenced in a study of blood T cell repertoires in COVID-19. Measured with immunoSEQ multiplex PCR; TCRdb has only the in-frame clones, and not every one. The sample lists 30,000 or so clones, roughly 87% seen once, with around 15% in the top ten. Sequenced: peripheral blood. These TCRs come from a man aged 60 to 69 with active COVID-19.

This clone was detected only once. CDR3: CASSFRDQPQHF. In DNA form, the CDR3 reads TGTGCCAGCAGCTTTCGGGATCAGCCCCAGCATTTT. This chain connects TRBV7-2 to TRBJ1-5; D remains unclear. The CDR3 loop spans 12 amino acids. V dropped 3 bases and J dropped 5 bases, with 5 bases sitting between them. Per the germline V gene, CDR1 is SGHTA and CDR2 is FQGNSA.

The rearrangement links TRBV19 to TRBJ1-5; 7 bases align to TRBD1. The CDR3 length is 13 residues. The trim removed 6 bases at V and 4 bases at J, leaving 3 bases unmatched. Looked up from germline, CDR1 is LNHDA and CDR2 is SQIVND (reference sequence). The CDR3 nucleotides read TGTGCCAGTAGCCTGGACAGGAATCAGCCCCAGCATTTT. It specifies CASSLDRNQPQHF.

The chain employs TRBV12-3 or TRBV12-4 and TRBJ2-1; weak D call: TRBD1 (6 bases). CDR3 length: 13 amino acids. Between the trimmed V and J ends, which lost 3 bases and 10 bases, there was a span of 13 bases. As DNA, the CDR3 is TGTGCCAGCAGTTTTAACGTAAGGGGGGAGCAGTTCTTC. It is translated as CASSFNVRGEQFF.

This chain links TRBV6-7 with TRBJ2-5; the match to TRBD2 covers 7 bases. TRBV6-7 is identified as an open reading frame with a role that is uncertain. Unmatched junction bases numbered 7, after V lost 8 bases and J lost 1 base. The CDR3 contains 14 residues. CDR3 residues: CASGPLAAQETQYF. The DNA of the CDR3 is TGTGCCAGCGGACCCCTAGCGGCCCAAGAGACCCAGTACTTC.

The chain combines TRBV19 with TRBJ1-5; a weak D match, TRBD1 (6 bases). There are 15 residues in the CDR3. Trimming shortened V by 6 bases and J by 1 base, and 13 bases separated the two germline ends. The germline gives CDR1 LNHDA, CDR2 SQIVND (reference sequence). In DNA form, the CDR3 reads TGTGCCAGTAGCTACAGGGTGGGCAGCAATCAGCCCCAGCATTTT. This codes for CASSYRVGSNQPQHF.

J is TRBJ2-1 and V is TRBV18; maybe TRBD1 (6 bases). Trimming cost V 6 bases and J 5 bases, with 17 bases left between them. CDR3 length: 15 amino acids. The germline V gene has CDR1 KGHSH and CDR2 LQKENI. CDR3 loop: CASSPIRDTDNEQFF. As DNA, the CDR3 is TGTGCCAGCTCCCCGATCCGGGACACTGACAATGAGCAGTTCTTC.

The rearrangement uses TRBV28 and TRBJ1-5; D is unresolved. Trimming stripped 5 bases from V and 3 bases from J, with 23 bases between. The CDR3 covers 18 residues. Germline lookup yields CDR1 MDHEN and CDR2 SYDVKM. The CDR3 spells CASSPGGQALFFNQPQHF. DNA for the CDR3: TGTGCCAGCAGTCCTGGCGGGCAGGCTCTATTTTTCAATCAGCCCCAGCATTTT.

V is TRBV5-1 and J is TRBJ2-7, with TRBD1 matching over 11 bases. Germline CDR1 is SGHRS and CDR2 is YFSETQ. V dropped 3 bases and J dropped 7; count of bases not matched to a gene: 15. The CDR3 contains 17 residues. CDR3 loop: CASSSGQGARRGGEQYF. For the CDR3, the DNA is TGCGCCAGCAGCTCCGGACAGGGGGCTCGCCGAGGGGGTGAGCAGTACTTC.

The V and J genes are TRBV7-2 and TRBJ1-3, with D possibly being TRBD1 (5 bases). The CDR3 length is 15 residues. The V and J ends lost 5 bases and 2 bases respectively, with 13 bases between them. Germline CDR1 and CDR2: SGHTA and FQGNSA. The CDR3 is CASSPAAGPGNTIYF. CDR3 DNA sequence: TGTGCCAGCAGCCCCGCGGCAGGGCCTGGAAACACCATATATTTT.

This chain uses TRBV4-2 with TRBJ2-7; TRBD2 aligns across 11 bases. V was pared by 0 bases and J by 3 bases, with 1 base of the junction left unmatched. The CDR3 has 15 amino acids. The germline V gene encodes CDR1 LGHNA and CDR2 YNFKEQ. CDR3 loop: CASSQDGTSGYEQYF. The CDR3 DNA reads TGTGCCAGCAGCCAAGACGGGACTAGCGGCTACGAGCAGTACTTC.

V and J are TRBV30 and TRBJ1-1; D possibly corresponds to TRBD1 (6 bases). The ends were cut back, 6 bases at V and 1 base at J, with 12 bases in the middle. Germline V gene data show CDR1 as GTSNPN and CDR2 as SVGIG (reference sequence). The CDR3 is 13 residues long. The CDR3 bases are TGTGCCTGTCGGACGGGACAGAACACTGAAGCTTTCTTT. This sequence encodes CACRTGQNTEAFF.

The DNA of the CDR3 is TGCAGCGGGGACAGTGGGACTCTGGGCTACACCTTC. The encoded protein is CSGDSGTLGYTF. The chain recombines TRBV29-1 with TRBJ1-2; 7 bases align to TRBD1. This CDR3 region has 12 residues. CDR1 is SQVTM, CDR2 ANQGSEA, per germline. With V trimmed by 7 bases and J by 8 bases, 10 bases remained unmatched.

The V gene is TRBV7-2, the J gene TRBJ2-3; a weak D match, TRBD1 (6 bases). The CDR3 spans 14 residues. Between the trimmed V and J ends, which lost 7 bases and 3 bases, there was a span of 14 bases. Germline V gene sequence: CDR1 SGHTA, CDR2 FQGNSA. In nucleotides, the CDR3 is TGTGCCAGCACCTCCGTAGGGGGAACAGATACGCAGTATTTT. Residues: CASTSVGGTDTQYF.